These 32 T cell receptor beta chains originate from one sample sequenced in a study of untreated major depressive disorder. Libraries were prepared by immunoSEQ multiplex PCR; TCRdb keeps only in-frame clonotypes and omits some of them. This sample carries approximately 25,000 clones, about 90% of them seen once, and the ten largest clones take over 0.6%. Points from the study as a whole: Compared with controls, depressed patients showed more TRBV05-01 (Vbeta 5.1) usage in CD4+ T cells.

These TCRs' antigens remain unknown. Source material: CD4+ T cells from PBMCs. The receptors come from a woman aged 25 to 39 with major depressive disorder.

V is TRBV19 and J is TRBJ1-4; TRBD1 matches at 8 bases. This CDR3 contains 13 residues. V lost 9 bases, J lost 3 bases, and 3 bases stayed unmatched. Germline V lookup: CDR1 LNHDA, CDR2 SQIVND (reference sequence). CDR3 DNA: TGTGCCAGCAGGGGGCTCGCTAATGAAAAACTGTTTTTT. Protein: CASRGLANEKLFF.

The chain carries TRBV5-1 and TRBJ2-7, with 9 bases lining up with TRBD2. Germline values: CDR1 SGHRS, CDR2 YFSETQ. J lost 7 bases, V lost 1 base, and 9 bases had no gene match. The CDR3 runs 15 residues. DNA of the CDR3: TGCGCCAGCAGCTTGTTCTTAGCGGGGGCGGGTGAGCAGTACTTC. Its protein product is CASSLFLAGAGEQYF.

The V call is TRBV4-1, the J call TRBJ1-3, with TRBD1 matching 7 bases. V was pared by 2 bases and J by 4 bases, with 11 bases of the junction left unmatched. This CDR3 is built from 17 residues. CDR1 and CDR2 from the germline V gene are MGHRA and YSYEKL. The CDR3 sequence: CASSQTLDRAIGNTIYF. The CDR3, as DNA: TGCGCCAGCAGCCAAACTCTAGACAGGGCGATCGGAAACACCATATATTTT.

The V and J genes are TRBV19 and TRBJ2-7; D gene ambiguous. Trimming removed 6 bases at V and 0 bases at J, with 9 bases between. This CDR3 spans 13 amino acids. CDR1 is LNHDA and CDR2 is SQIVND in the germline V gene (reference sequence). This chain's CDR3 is CASRNGGSYEQYF. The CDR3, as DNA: TGTGCCAGTAGGAATGGTGGCTCCTACGAGCAGTACTTC.

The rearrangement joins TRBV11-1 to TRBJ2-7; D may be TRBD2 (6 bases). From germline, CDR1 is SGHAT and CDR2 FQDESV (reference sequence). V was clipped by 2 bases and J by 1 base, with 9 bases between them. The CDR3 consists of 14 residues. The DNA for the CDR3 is TGTGCCAGCAGCTTACTGGAGGGATCCTACGAGCAGTACTTC. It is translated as CASSLLEGSYEQYF.

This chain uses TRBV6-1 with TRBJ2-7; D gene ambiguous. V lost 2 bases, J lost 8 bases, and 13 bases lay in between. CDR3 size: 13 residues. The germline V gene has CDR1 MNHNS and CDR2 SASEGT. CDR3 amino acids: CASSEHGNVKQYF. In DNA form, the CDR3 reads TGTGCCAGCAGTGAACACGGCAATGTGAAGCAGTACTTC.

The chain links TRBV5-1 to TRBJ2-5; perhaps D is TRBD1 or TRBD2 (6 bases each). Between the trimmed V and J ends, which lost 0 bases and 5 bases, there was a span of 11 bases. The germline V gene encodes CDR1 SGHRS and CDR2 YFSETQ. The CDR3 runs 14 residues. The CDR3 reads CASSLEGGGETQYF. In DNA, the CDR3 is TGCGCCAGCAGCTTGGAGGGGGGCGGCGAGACCCAGTACTTC. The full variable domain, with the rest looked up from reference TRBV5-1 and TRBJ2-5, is KAGVTQTPRYLIKTRGQQVTLSCSPISGHRSVSWYQQTPGQGLQFLFEYFSETQRNKGNFPGRFSGRQFSNSRSEMNVSTLELGDSALYLCASSLEGGGETQYFGPGTRLLVL.

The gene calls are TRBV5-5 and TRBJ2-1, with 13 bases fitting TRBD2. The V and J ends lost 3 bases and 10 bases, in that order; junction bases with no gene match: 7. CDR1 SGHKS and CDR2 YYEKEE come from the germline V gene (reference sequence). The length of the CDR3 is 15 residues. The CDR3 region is CASSWGTSGTGEQFF. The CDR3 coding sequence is TGTGCCAGCAGCTGGGGGACTAGCGGGACTGGGGAGCAGTTCTTC.

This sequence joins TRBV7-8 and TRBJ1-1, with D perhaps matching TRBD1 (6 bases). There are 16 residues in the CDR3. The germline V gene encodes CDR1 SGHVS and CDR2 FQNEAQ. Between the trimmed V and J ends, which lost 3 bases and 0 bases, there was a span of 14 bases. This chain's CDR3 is CASSFSGGTMNTEAFF. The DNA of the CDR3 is TGTGCCAGCAGCTTTAGCGGCGGGACAATGAACACTGAAGCTTTCTTT.

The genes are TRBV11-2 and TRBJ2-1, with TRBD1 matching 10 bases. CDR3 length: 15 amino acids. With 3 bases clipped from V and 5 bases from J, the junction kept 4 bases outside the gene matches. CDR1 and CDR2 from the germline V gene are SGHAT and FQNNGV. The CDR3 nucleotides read TGTGCCAGCAGCTTTTGGGACAGGGGCGACAATGAGCAGTTCTTC. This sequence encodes CASSFWDRGDNEQFF.

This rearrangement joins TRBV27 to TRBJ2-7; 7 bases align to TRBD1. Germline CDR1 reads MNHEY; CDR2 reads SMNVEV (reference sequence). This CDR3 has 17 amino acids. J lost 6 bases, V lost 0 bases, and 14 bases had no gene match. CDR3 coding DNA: TGTGCCAGCAGTTTATCGATAAGGGGGCGAGGACCTCGCGAGCAGTACTTC. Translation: CASSLSIRGRGPREQYF.

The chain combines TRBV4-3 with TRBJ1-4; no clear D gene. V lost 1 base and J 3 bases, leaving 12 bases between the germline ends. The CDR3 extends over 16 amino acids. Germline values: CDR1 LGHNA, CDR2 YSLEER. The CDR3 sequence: CASSQVTWVANEKLFF. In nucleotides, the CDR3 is TGCGCCAGCAGCCAAGTTACCTGGGTGGCTAATGAAAAACTGTTTTTT.

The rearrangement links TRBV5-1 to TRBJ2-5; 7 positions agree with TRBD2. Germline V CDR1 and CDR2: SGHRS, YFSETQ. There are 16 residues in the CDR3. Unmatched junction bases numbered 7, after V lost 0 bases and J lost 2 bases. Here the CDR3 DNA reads TGCGCCAGCAGCTTGGGCCTAGCGGCCGATCAAGAGACCCAGTACTTC. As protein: CASSLGLAADQETQYF.

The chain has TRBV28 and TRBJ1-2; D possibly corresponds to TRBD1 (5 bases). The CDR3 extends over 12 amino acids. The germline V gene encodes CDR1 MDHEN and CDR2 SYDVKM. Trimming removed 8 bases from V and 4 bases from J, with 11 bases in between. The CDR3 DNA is TGTGCCAGCGGGGGGAGTTCCTATGGCTACACCTTC. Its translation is CASGGSSYGYTF.

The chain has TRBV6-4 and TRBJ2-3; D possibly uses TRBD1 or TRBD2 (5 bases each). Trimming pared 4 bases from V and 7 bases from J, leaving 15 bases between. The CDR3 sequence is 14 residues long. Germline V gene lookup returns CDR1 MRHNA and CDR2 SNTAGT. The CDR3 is CASSGDGTTNTQYF. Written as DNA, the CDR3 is TGTGCCAGCAGTGGGGACGGGACCACGAATACGCAGTATTTT.

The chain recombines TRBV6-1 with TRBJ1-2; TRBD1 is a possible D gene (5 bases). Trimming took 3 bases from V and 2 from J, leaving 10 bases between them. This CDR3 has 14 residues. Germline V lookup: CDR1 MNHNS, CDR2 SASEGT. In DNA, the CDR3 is TGTGCCAGCAGTGAGTGGAGACAGAACTATGGCTACACCTTC. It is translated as CASSEWRQNYGYTF.

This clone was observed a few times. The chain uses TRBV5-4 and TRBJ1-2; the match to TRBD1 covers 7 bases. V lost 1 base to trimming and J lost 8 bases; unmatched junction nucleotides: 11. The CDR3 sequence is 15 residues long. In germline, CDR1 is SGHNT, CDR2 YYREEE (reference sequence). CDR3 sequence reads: CASSLFGAGGEGYTF. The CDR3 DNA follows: TGTGCCAGCAGCTTGTTCGGCGCAGGGGGGGAAGGCTACACCTTC.

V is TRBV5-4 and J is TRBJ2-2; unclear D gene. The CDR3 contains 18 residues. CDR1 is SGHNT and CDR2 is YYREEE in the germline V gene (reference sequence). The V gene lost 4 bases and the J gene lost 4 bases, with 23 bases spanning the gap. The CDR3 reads CASSKGPDPGRSTGELFF. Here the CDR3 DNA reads TGTGCCAGCAGCAAGGGCCCGGACCCCGGAAGGAGCACCGGGGAGCTGTTTTTT.

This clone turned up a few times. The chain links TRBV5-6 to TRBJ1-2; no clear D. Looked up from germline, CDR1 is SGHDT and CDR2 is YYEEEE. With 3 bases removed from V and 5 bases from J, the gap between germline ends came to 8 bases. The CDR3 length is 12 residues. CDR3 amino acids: CASSSRVYGYTF. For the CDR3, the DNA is TGTGCCAGCAGCTCTCGAGTTTATGGCTACACCTTC.

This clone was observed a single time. The CDR3 region has the DNA TGTGCCACCCTATTATTTTCAGGGGCTGGAAACACCATATATTTT. Residues: CATLLFSGAGNTIYF. The chain employs TRBV6-1 and TRBJ1-3; D is possibly TRBD1 (6 bases). V lost 10 bases, J lost 2 bases, and 18 bases lay in between. This CDR3 region has 15 residues. Germline V lookup: CDR1 MNHNS, CDR2 SASEGT.

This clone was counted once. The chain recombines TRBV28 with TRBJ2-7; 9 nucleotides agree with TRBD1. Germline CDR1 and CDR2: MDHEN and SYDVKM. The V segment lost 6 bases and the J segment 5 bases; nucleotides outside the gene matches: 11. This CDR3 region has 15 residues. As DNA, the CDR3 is TGTGCCAGCAGGACCCTCCGGGACAGGGTCCACGAGCAGTACTTC. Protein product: CASRTLRDRVHEQYF. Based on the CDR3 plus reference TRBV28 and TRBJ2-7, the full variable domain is DVKVTQSSRYLVKRTGEKVFLECVQDMDHENMFWYRQDPGLGLRLIYFSYDVKMKEKGDIPEGYSVSREKKERFSLILESASTNQTSMYLCASRTLRDRVHEQYFGPGTRLTVT.

This chain's CDR3 is CASTPANPSTDTQYF. The CDR3 nucleotides are TGTGCCAGCACCCCGGCGAATCCTAGCACAGATACGCAGTATTTT. V and J are TRBV7-9 and TRBJ2-3; D remains ambiguous. The CDR3 is 15 residues long. V lost 7 bases, J lost 0 bases, and 14 bases lay in between. The germline gives CDR1 SEHNR, CDR2 FQNEAQ (reference sequence).

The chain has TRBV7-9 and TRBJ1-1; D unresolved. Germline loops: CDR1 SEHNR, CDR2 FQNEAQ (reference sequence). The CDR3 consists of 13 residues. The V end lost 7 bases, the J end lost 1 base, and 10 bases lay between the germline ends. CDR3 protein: CASNPPPNTEAFF. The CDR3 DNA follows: TGTGCCAGCAACCCACCCCCGAACACTGAAGCTTTCTTT.

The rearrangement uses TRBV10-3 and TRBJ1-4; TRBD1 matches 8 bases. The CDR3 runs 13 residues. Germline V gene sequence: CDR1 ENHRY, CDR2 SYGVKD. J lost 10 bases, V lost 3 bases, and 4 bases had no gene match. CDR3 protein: CAISDDRGGKLFF. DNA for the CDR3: TGTGCCATCAGTGACGACAGGGGCGGAAAACTGTTTTTT.

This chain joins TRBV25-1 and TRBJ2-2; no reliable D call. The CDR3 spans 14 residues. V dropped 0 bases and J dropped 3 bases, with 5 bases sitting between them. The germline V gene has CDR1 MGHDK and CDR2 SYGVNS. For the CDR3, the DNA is TGTGCCAGCAGTGAATATCGGGACACCGGGGAGCTGTTTTTT. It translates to CASSEYRDTGELFF.

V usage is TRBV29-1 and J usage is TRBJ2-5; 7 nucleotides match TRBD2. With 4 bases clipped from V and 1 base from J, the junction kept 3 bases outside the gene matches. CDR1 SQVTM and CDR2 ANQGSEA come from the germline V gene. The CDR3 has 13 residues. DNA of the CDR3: TGCAGCGTTGCCCGCGGGGGCCAAGAGACCCAGTACTTC. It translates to CSVARGGQETQYF.

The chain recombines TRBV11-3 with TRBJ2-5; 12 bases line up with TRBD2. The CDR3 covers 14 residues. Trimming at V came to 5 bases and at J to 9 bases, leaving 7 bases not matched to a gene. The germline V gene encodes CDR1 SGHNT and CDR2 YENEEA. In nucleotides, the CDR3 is TGTGCCAGCAGCAAAGGGACTAGCGGGCGATCCCAGTACTTC. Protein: CASSKGTSGRSQYF.

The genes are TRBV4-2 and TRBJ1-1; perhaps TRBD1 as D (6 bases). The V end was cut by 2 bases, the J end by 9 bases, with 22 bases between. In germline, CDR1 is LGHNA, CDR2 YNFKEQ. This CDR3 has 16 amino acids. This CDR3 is CASSQFTGSGELKAFF. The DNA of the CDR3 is TGTGCCAGCAGCCAATTCACAGGGTCGGGTGAACTTAAAGCTTTCTTT.

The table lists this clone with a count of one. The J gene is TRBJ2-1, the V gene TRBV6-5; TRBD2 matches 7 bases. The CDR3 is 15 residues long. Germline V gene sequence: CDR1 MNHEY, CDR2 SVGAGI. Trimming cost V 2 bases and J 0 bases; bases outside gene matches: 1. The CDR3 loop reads CASSYTGGSYNEQFF. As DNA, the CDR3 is TGTGCCAGCAGTTACACGGGAGGCTCCTACAATGAGCAGTTCTTC.

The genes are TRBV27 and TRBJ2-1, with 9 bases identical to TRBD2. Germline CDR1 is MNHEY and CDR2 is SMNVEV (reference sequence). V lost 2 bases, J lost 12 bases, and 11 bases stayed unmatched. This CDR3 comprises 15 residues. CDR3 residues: CASSLGGRAEAAQFF. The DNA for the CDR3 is TGTGCCAGCAGTTTAGGCGGGAGGGCCGAGGCGGCGCAGTTCTTC.

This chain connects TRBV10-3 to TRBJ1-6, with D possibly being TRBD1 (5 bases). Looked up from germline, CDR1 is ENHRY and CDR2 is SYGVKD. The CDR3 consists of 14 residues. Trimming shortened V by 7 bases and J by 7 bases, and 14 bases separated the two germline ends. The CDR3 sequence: CAINRDRVNSPLHF. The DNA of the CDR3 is TGTGCCATCAACCGGGACCGCGTCAATTCACCCCTCCACTTT.

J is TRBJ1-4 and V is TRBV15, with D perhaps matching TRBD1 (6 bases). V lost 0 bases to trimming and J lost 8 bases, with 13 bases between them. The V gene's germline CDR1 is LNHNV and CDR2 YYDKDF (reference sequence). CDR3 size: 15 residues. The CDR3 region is CATSRDYTGAEKLFF. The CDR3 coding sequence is TGTGCCACCAGCAGAGATTACACGGGGGCGGAAAAACTGTTTTTT.